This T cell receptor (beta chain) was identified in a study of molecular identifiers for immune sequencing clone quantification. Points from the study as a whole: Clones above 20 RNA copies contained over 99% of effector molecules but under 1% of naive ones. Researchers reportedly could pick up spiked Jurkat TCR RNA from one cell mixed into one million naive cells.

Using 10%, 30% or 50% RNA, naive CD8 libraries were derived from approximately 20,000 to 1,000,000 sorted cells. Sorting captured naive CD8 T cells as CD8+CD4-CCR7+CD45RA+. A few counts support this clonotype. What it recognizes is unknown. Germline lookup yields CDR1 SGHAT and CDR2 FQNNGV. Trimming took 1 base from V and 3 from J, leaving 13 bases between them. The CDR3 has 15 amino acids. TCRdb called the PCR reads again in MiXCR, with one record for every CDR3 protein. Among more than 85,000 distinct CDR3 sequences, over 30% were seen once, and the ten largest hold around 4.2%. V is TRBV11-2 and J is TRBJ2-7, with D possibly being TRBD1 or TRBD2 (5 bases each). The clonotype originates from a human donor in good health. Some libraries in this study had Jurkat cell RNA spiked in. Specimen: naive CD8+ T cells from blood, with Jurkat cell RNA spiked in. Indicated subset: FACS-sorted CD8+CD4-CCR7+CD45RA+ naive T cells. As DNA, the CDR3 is TGTGCCAGCAGCTTAGGTCCCGGGACCAACTACGAGCAGTACTTC. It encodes CASSLGPGTNYEQYF.